This TCR beta chain was identified during a study of cytotoxic CD8 clonotypes in ibrutinib-treated CLL. About the study: Patient counts were over 9 relapsed/refractory, over 14 treatment-naive and roughly 18 IGHV unmutated. Among the samples, the mean was around 260,000 productive templates and roughly 94,000 productive rearrangements.

V shed 6 bases, J shed 6 bases, and the junction held 6 bases outside the gene matches. Germline V gene lookup returns CDR1 SQVTM and CDR2 ANQGSEA. This CDR3 region has 12 residues. Assay: immunoSEQ multiplex PCR; the TCRdb copy retains only in-frame clones and omits some. The sample consists of 250,000 to 350,000 clones, more than 70% of them appearing once. V and J are TRBV29-1 and TRBJ2-5; 8 nucleotides match TRBD1. Sequences were derived from PBMCs, sampled at disease progression, from a patient treated with ibrutinib. The sequence was collected from a human donor with chronic lymphocytic leukemia. The CDR3 is CSVGQGAQTQYF. The CDR3 bases are TGCAGCGTCGGGCAGGGGGCTCAGACCCAGTACTTC.